This T cell receptor beta chain is drawn from a study of T cell repertoires in cytomegalovirus infection. Study-wide context: Indicated by public TCR beta signatures were CMV infection and matching HLA type.

Whole-study results and caveats: The study found HLA-C-restricted CMV-specific TCR beta clonotypes dominating the ex vivo response.

The V end was cut by 4 bases, the J end by 5 bases, with 25 bases between. This CDR3 has 17 residues. Germline loops: CDR1 SGHDT, CDR2 YYEEEE. TCRdb re-called the reads with MiXCR, one entry per CDR3 protein. Of fewer than 350,000 distinct CDR3 sequences listed, 15% to 20% are singletons. About this clonotype: Antigen specificity is unknown.

This TCR was recovered from a human donor in good health (CMV status not recorded). Some clones in this sample may be carry-over from other donors' samples. Specimen: PBMCs. V gene TRBV5-6 combines with J gene TRBJ2-7; TRBD2 might be the D (6 bases). CDR3 residues: CASSPPPGGGRNHEQYF. The CDR3 region has the DNA TGTGCCAGCAGCCCCCCTCCGGGTGGGGGGAGGAATCACGAGCAGTACTTC. Full variable domain (outside the CDR3, taken from reference TRBV5-6 and TRBJ2-7): DAGVTQSPTHLIKTRGQQVTLRCSPKSGHDTVSWYQQALGQGPQFIFQYYEEEERQRGNFPDRFSGHQFPNYSSELNVNALLLGDSALYLCASSPPPGGGRNHEQYFGPGTRLTVT.